Detailed here is one TCR beta chain. The sample originates from a study of regulatory T cells in long-lasting Graves disease. HTBI primers from iRepertoire and Arm-PCR of CDR3 regions yielded the TCR beta libraries. TCRdb independently ran MiXCR on the multiplex PCR reads; one entry per CDR3 protein. The sample carries 350,000 to 400,000 distinct CDR3 sequences, about 17% recorded once. This CDR3 region has 13 residues. The V gene's germline CDR1 is MGHDK and CDR2 SYGVNS. V was clipped by 0 bases and J by 10 bases, with 10 bases between them. Time point defined: newly diagnosed GD, antithyroid drugs for less than 3 months. RNA from PBMCs was the source of the TCR library. These records were also assigned to another study, of T cells in Graves' hyperthyroidism and ophthalmopathy.

The source is a young woman with Graves disease. The rearrangement joins TRBV25-1 to TRBJ2-1, with unresolved D. The starting material was peripheral blood mononuclear cells (PBMCs), obtained at new diagnosis, from a patient treated with antithyroid drugs. The CDR3 nucleotides read TGTGCCAGCAGTGAATATGTAGGCCGCGAGCAGTTCTTC. Protein sequence: CASSEYVGREQFF.